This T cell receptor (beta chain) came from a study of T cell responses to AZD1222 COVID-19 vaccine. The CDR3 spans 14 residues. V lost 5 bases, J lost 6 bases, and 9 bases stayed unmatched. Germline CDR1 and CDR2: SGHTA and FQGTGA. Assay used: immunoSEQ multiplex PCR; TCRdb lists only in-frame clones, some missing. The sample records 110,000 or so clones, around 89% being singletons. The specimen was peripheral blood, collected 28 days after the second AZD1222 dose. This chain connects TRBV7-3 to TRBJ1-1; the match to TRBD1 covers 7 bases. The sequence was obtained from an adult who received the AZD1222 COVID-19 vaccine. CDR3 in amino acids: CASSPTGKGAEAFF. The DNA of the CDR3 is TGTGCCAGCAGCCCGACAGGGAAGGGGGCTGAAGCTTTCTTT.